What follows are 10 T cell receptor beta chains derived from one specimen sequenced in a study of STAT3 mutations in large granular lymphocyte leukemia (dated by TCRdb to about 2019). Overall study outcomes, separate from this receptor: At least one immunodominant TCRbeta clonotype was present in every T-LGLL patient, and multiple immunodominant subclonotypes appeared in about half of the T-LGLL patients.

The library was made by the immunoSEQ multiplex PCR assay. TCRdb limited this immuneACCESS table to in-frame rearrangements with V and J called. A share of clones is missing; checked studies link under half to unresolved V genes, and the rest is unexplained. The sample has under 25,000 clones on record, around 92% of them singletons. 40% to 55% of the sample goes to the ten largest clones. Which antigens these TCRs recognize remains unknown. Sequenced material: peripheral blood mononuclear cells. The source is a man in his 60s with T-cell large granular lymphocyte leukemia. Some clones in this sample may be carry-over from other donors' samples. The age is the age at diagnosis.

The chain combines TRBV28 with TRBJ1-2; weak D call: TRBD1 (5 bases). The V and J ends lost 4 bases and 6 bases respectively, with 12 bases between them. Germline lookup yields CDR1 MDHEN and CDR2 SYDVKM. The CDR3 runs 13 residues. The CDR3 sequence is CASSWRGADGYTF. The CDR3 region has the DNA TGTGCCAGCAGTTGGAGGGGCGCGGATGGCTACACCTTC.

V is TRBV2 and J is TRBJ2-3, with D possibly being TRBD1 (5 bases). The CDR3 is made up of 17 amino acids. V lost 3 bases and J 0 bases, leaving 16 bases between the germline ends. The germline V gene encodes CDR1 SNHLY and CDR2 FYNNEI. CDR3 nucleotides: TGTGCCAGCAGTGAGGGCAGGGCACTGATTAGCACAGATACGCAGTATTTT. It translates to CASSEGRALISTDTQYF.

The chain is built from TRBV14 and TRBJ1-2; D not certain. The V end was cut by 1 base, the J end by 4 bases, with 10 bases between. This CDR3 has 14 amino acids. Germline V gene sequence: CDR1 SGHDN, CDR2 FVKESK. CDR3 sequence (DNA): TGTGCCAGCAGCCAAGGCAGAGCTAGCTATGGCTACACCTTC. This sequence encodes CASSQGRASYGYTF.

The CDR3 sequence: CASSPPYRENTEAFF. CDR3 nucleotide sequence: TGTGCCAGCTCACCACCGTATCGGGAGAACACTGAAGCTTTCTTT. This chain links TRBV18 with TRBJ1-1; D unresolved. CDR1 is KGHSH and CDR2 is LQKENI in the germline V gene. V was pared by 0 bases and J by 1 base, with 9 bases between. This CDR3 has 15 amino acids.

The genes are TRBV15 and TRBJ1-2; D possibly corresponds to TRBD1 (5 bases). The CDR3 is 15 amino acids. The V gene lost 0 bases and the J gene lost 4 bases, with 12 bases spanning the gap. Germline lookup yields CDR1 LNHNV and CDR2 YYDKDF (reference sequence). The CDR3 loop reads CATSRESREGYGYTF. CDR3 DNA: TGTGCCACCAGCAGAGAGAGCAGGGAGGGCTATGGCTACACCTTC.

The J gene is TRBJ2-2, the V gene TRBV5-4, with D possibly being TRBD1 (6 bases). Trimming took 5 bases from V and 8 from J, leaving 13 bases between them. The CDR3 is made up of 13 amino acids. Germline V lookup: CDR1 SGHNT, CDR2 YYREEE (reference sequence). The CDR3 sequence: CASSYAGDGELFF. The CDR3 DNA follows: TGTGCCAGCAGTTATGCAGGGGATGGGGAGCTGTTTTTT. The whole variable domain, remainder taken from reference TRBV5-4 and TRBJ2-2, is ETGVTQSPTHLIKTRGQQVTLRCSSQSGHNTVSWYQQALGQGPQFIFQYYREEENGRGNFPPRFSGLQFPNYSSELNVNALELDDSALYLCASSYAGDGELFFGEGSRLTVL.

V usage is TRBV5-1 and J usage is TRBJ2-3, with 9 bases that match TRBD2. This CDR3 region has 14 residues. V trimming: 4 bases; J trimming: 2 bases; junction bases outside the gene matches: 2. Germline V gene data show CDR1 as SGHRS and CDR2 as YFSETQ. This CDR3 is CASSGLAFTDTQYF. DNA of the CDR3: TGCGCCAGCAGCGGACTAGCGTTCACAGATACGCAGTATTTT.

V is TRBV14 and J is TRBJ2-2; D unclear. Deletions cut 2 bases from V and 6 bases from J, with 7 bases between. From germline, CDR1 is SGHDN and CDR2 FVKESK. This CDR3 comprises 13 residues. DNA of the CDR3: TGTGCCAGCAGCCAATATCTGCCCGGGGAGCTGTTTTTT. Its protein product is CASSQYLPGELFF.

The V and J genes are TRBV18 and TRBJ2-1; the D gene is possibly TRBD2 (6 bases). V was trimmed by 2 bases and J by 2 bases, leaving 13 bases between them. Looked up from germline, CDR1 is KGHSH and CDR2 is LQKENI. CDR3 size: 16 residues. The CDR3 sequence: CASSPNTGVTYNEQFF. Here the CDR3 DNA reads TGTGCCAGCTCACCAAATACGGGAGTCACCTACAATGAGCAGTTCTTC.

The chain couples TRBV9 to TRBJ2-1; weak D call: TRBD2 (6 bases). Germline assignment: CDR1 SGDLS and CDR2 YYNGEE. V shed 0 bases and J shed 7 bases, with 23 bases lying between them. The CDR3 spans 18 residues. The CDR3 DNA reads TGTGCCAGCAGCGTAGCGGGCCTAGCGCAACTCTCTGGGAATGAGCAGTTCTTC. This codes for CASSVAGLAQLSGNEQFF.